This T cell receptor (beta chain) was captured by sequencing in a study of cytomegalovirus exposure and HLA in healthy donors. Germline V lookup: CDR1 LGHNA, CDR2 YSLEER. This CDR3 region has 13 residues. V lost 3 bases and J 2 bases, leaving 7 bases between the germline ends. General study findings and limits: Some V segments, TRBV6-2 and TRBV6-3 among them, were indistinguishable and were therefore excluded.

The PCR contained 60 Vbeta and 13 Jbeta primers. The data were produced by immunoSEQ multiplex PCR, yet TCRdb's version contains in-frame clones alone and is incomplete. The sample includes around 200,000 clones, 60% to 80% of them seen just once. Remarks on this clone: Its matching antigen is unknown.

This sequence was found in a man between 18 and 35 years old in good health and CMV-seronegative. Sequenced material: PBMCs. V is TRBV4-3 and J is TRBJ2-5, with D uncertain. The CDR3 sequence is CASSQYEQETQYF. For the CDR3, the DNA is TGCGCCAGCAGCCAGTACGAGCAAGAGACCCAGTACTTC.